One T cell receptor (beta chain) is described in this entry. The antigen is undetermined. Using immunoSEQ multiplex PCR, the repertoire was profiled, and TCRdb retains in-frame clones only, with some absent. Of 150,000 to 170,000 clones listed, around 83% are singletons. The study drew the donors from its approximately 110-subject validation cohort, separate from the approximately 700-subject first cohort. The sample originates from a study of cytomegalovirus exposure and HLA in healthy donors. Study details: In a later analysis, it was reported that the 120 validation repertoires had been produced on the same platform as the 500 to 850 repertoires belonging to the first cohort. Broader study findings: Generally TCR sequences proved uncommon, though certain public TCRs appeared in numerous donors. Approximately 160 TCR beta chains were listed as cytomegalovirus-associated.

CDR3 length: 14 amino acids. CDR1 is LGHNT, CDR2 FRNRAP, per germline. V was trimmed by 6 bases and J by 0 bases, leaving 9 bases between them. The receptor's source is a human donor in good health. This chain connects TRBV12-5 to TRBJ1-3; D ambiguous. The sequenced sample was PBMCs. The CDR3 reads CASGHGISGNTIYF. CDR3 nucleotide sequence: TGTGCTAGTGGCCACGGGATCTCTGGAAACACCATATATTTT. The variable domain in full, with the rest retrieved from reference TRBV12-5 and TRBJ1-3, is DARVTQTPRHKVTEMGQEVTMRCQPILGHNTVFWYRQTMMQGLELLAYFRNRAPLDDSGMPKDRFSAEMPDATLATLKIQPSEPRDSAVYFCASGHGISGNTIYFGEGSWLTVV.